This paragraph reports one TCR beta chain. Its antigen is unknown. PCR used 60 Vbeta primers and 13 Jbeta primers. The method was immunoSEQ multiplex PCR; TCRdb's version includes in-frame clones alone and lacks a portion of them. The table shows tens of thousands of clones, with roughly four fifths occurring only once. The data were obtained in a study of cytomegalovirus exposure and HLA in healthy donors. CDR3 length: 13 amino acids. In germline, CDR1 is MRHNA, CDR2 SNTAGT. The V end lost 6 bases, the J end lost 0 bases, and 8 bases lay between the germline ends. The study, taken as a whole, reports: Reportedly, cytomegalovirus status was diagnosed with high sensitivity and specificity. The number of N-insertions in an Asian-associated ancestry cluster was reportedly below the roughly 620-donor mean in a later analysis.

The sequencing input was PBMCs. This TCR derives from a male donor in good health and CMV-seropositive. V gene TRBV6-4 combines with J gene TRBJ1-2; D ambiguous. The CDR3 protein is CASSQDSNYGYTF. The CDR3 DNA follows: TGTGCCAGCAGCCAGGATTCTAACTATGGCTACACCTTC.